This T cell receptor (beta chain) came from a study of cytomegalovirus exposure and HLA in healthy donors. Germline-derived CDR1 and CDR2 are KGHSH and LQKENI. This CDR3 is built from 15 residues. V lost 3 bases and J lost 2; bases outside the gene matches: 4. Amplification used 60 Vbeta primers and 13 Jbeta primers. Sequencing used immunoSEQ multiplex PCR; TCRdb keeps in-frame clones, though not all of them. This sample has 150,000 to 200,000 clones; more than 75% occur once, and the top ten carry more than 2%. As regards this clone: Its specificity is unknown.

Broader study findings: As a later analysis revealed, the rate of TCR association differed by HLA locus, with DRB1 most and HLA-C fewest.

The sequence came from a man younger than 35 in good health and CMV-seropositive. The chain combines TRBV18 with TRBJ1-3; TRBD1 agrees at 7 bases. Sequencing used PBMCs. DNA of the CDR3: TGTGCCAGCTCACCCCGGACAGGAGCTGGAAACACCATATATTTT. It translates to CASSPRTGAGNTIYF. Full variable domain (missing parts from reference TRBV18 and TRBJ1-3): NAGVMQNPRHLVRRRGQEARLRCSPMKGHSHVYWYRQLPEEGLKFMVYLQKENIIDESGMPKERFSAEFPKEGPSILRIQQVVRGDSAAYFCASSPRTGAGNTIYFGEGSWLTVV.